The TCR beta chain under discussion was sequenced for a study of beta chain features in type 1 diabetes. Turning to the study itself: There was similarity between patients and healthy donors in age, gender and cell yields.

Regarding this clone: Its matching antigen is unknown.

Expressed TCRB transcripts were sequenced because the isolated RNA had all been reverse transcribed beforehand. Generated by immunoSEQ multiplex PCR, the TCRdb table keeps only in-frame clones and is missing some. This table has about 160,000 clones, around 8.3% appearing once. Looked up from germline, CDR1 is GTSNPN and CDR2 is SVGIG (reference sequence). This CDR3 contains 15 residues. Study findings and constraints: TCRB CDR3s were moderately but significantly shorter in Type 1 diabetes patients in all four CD4+ subsets.

This chain connects TRBV30 to TRBJ2-2, with D perhaps TRBD2 (6 bases). Sequencing was performed on central memory CD4+ T cells from blood. This receptor was taken from a young woman with type 1 diabetes. This chain's CDR3 is CAGGPRGKRSGELFF. The CDR3 DNA reads as TGTGCGGGAGGTCCACGGGGCAAGAGGAGCGGGGAGCTGTTTTTT.